These 10 T cell receptor beta chains were all obtained from the same sample, sequenced in a study of identical twins. TCRdb re-analysed the 5' RACE reads in MiXCR, keeping a single row per CDR3 protein. The sample shows 1.5 million to 2 million distinct CDR3 sequences, 32% of them seen only once. Sequenced: cord blood. The source is a newborn girl in good health.

This clonotype has just a few counts. J is TRBJ2-4 and V is TRBV4-1; 7 nucleotides match TRBD1. The CDR3 totals 15 residues. Germline-derived CDR1 and CDR2 are MGHRA and YSYEKL. J gave up 6 bases and V 3 bases, and 8 bases lay outside the gene matches. CDR3 in DNA: TGCGCCAGCAGCCAGCAACAGGGGTCCCTAAACATTCAGTACTTC. It is translated as CASSQQQGSLNIQYF.

This chain links TRBV20-1 with TRBJ1-4; TRBD1 agrees at 7 bases. Trimming cost V 4 bases and J 2 bases; bases outside gene matches: 4. The CDR3 is made up of 14 amino acids. Germline CDR1 DFQATT, CDR2 SNEGSKA (reference sequence). CDR3 sequence reads: CSAKDRETNEKLFF. The CDR3 nucleotides are TGCAGTGCTAAAGACAGGGAGACTAATGAAAAACTGTTTTTT.

The table lists this clonotype with a few counts. The chain is built from TRBV20-1 and TRBJ2-3; D call uncertain. V was pared by 2 bases and J by 2 bases, with 8 bases between. The V gene's germline CDR1 is DFQATT and CDR2 SNEGSKA (reference sequence). The CDR3 covers 13 residues. CDR3 protein: CSARIVATDTQYF. For the CDR3, the DNA is TGCAGTGCTAGAATAGTGGCCACAGATACGCAGTATTTT.

The V gene is TRBV3-1, the J gene TRBJ2-1; 8 bases fit TRBD2. The CDR3 length is 17 residues. CDR1 and CDR2 from the germline V gene are LGHDT and YNNKEL (reference sequence). The junction had 14 bases not matched to a gene; V was cut back by 4 bases and J by 6 bases. The CDR3 DNA reads TGTGCCAGCAGCCCGGGAGGGGGGGCCATACCCTCCAATGAGCAGTTCTTC. Encoded protein: CASSPGGGAIPSNEQFF.

This clonotype was observed a few times. The rearrangement joins TRBV7-8 to TRBJ2-3; D is possibly TRBD1 (5 bases). Trimming removed 5 bases from V and 6 bases from J, with 9 bases in between. The CDR3 is 12 residues long. From germline, CDR1 is SGHVS and CDR2 FQNEAQ. CDR3 sequence (DNA): TGTGCCAGCAGCGAGAGACAGGATACGCAGTATTTT. Translating gives CASSERQDTQYF.

The chain couples TRBV20-1 to TRBJ1-2; D not certain. The CDR3 is 15 amino acids. With 6 bases removed from V and 5 bases from J, the gap between germline ends came to 22 bases. Germline CDR1 is DFQATT and CDR2 is SNEGSKA (reference sequence). In DNA form, the CDR3 reads TGCAGTGCCCCAAATCCTCCTACAGATTTATATGGCTACACCTTC. It translates to CSAPNPPTDLYGYTF.

The gene calls are TRBV6-1 and TRBJ1-2, with D unresolved. Germline V gives CDR1 MNHNS, CDR2 SASEGT. V dropped 4 bases and J dropped 2 bases, with 14 bases sitting between them. This CDR3 has 15 amino acids. This CDR3 is CASSAELLGNYGYTF. The DNA for the CDR3 is TGTGCCAGCAGTGCCGAGCTCTTAGGCAACTATGGCTACACCTTC.

This chain links TRBV6-5 with TRBJ2-1; 10 nucleotides match TRBD1. Germline CDR1 is MNHEY and CDR2 is SVGAGI. Trimming removed 7 bases from V and 6 bases from J; junction bases left unmatched: 3. This CDR3 region has 13 residues. The CDR3 loop is CASIRTGGNEQFF. The DNA of the CDR3 is TGTGCCAGCATACGGACAGGGGGCAATGAGCAGTTCTTC.

This chain uses TRBV20-1 with TRBJ2-3, with a possible D match to TRBD2 (6 bases). CDR3 length: 16 residues. Per germline, CDR1 DFQATT and CDR2 SNEGSKA (reference sequence). With 0 bases removed from V and 3 bases from J, the gap between germline ends came to 16 bases. CDR3 nucleotide sequence: TGCAGTGCTAGAGATCCGGCGGGACCGGGGACAGATACGCAGTATTTT. It encodes CSARDPAGPGTDTQYF.

J is TRBJ1-2 and V is TRBV25-1; perhaps TRBD1 as D (5 bases). The germline V gene encodes CDR1 MGHDK and CDR2 SYGVNS. V gave up 3 bases and J gave up 4 bases, with 12 bases separating them. CDR3 length: 14 amino acids. CDR3 nucleotides: TGTGCCAGCAGTGACAGGGAGGTTACCTATGGCTACACCTTC. Translating gives CASSDREVTYGYTF.